This entry describes one TCR beta chain. Its antigen is still unknown. The junction departs from the called germline gene at one end, perhaps through a read error. Using a J-beta primer mix together with a sample-barcoded 5' primer, a second PCR was run for about 6 to 11 cycles. TCRdb reanalysed the 5' RACE reads using MiXCR and keeps one entry per CDR3 protein. The sample carries hundreds of thousands of distinct CDR3 sequences, around 52% recorded once. This entry comes from a study of blood T cells in healthy people across ages. General study points: With naive T cell percentage, TCR beta diversity showed a strong correlation. The lack of PBMC sorting stopped any conclusive naive versus antigen-experienced comparison. Observed TCR beta diversity per million T cells went down as age went up. This fall followed a roughly linear course with age.

Germline V gene lookup returns CDR1 SEHNR and CDR2 FQNEAQ (reference sequence). The CDR3 sequence is 17 residues long. The chain couples TRBV7-9 to TRBJ2-1; 9 bases match TRBD2. The sequence derives from a woman older than 75 in good health. Material: blood. CDR3 amino acids: CASSLFSGRPSYNEQLF. The CDR3 coding sequence is TGTGCCAGCAGCTTATTTAGCGGGAGACCCTCCTACAATGAGCAGTTATTC.